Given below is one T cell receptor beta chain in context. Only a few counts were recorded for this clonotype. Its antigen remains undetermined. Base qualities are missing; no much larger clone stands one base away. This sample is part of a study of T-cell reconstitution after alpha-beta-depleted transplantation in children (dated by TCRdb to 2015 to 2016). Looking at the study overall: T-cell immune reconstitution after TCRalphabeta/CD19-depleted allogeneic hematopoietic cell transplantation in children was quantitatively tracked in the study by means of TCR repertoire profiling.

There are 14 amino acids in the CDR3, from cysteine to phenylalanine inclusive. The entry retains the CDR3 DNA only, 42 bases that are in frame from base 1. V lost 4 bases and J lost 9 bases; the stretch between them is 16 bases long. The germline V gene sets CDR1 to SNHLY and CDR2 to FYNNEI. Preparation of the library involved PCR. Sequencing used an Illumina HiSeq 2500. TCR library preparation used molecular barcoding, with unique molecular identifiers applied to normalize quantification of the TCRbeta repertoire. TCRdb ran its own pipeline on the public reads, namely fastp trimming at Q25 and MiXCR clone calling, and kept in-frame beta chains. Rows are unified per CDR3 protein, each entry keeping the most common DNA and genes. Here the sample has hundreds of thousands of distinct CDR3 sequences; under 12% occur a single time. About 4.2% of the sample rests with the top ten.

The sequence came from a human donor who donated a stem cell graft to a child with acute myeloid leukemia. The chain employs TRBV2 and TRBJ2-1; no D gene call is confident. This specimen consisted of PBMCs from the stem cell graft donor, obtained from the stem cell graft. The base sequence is TGTGCCAGCAGTGCTTACCCCCCGAAGAGTGAGCAGTTCTTC. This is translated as CASSAYPPKSEQFF.